This passage covers 32 T cell receptor beta chains from one sample sequenced in a study of metastatic and nonmetastatic thyroid tumors. TCRdb re-called the PCR reads via MiXCR. The sample lists 15,000 to 20,000 clones, 25% occurring once. Before thyroid surgery, none of the patients had received any treatment. The specimen sequenced was adjacent normal tissue. These receptors originate from a female donor with papillary thyroid cancer or a benign thyroid nodule (not recorded which). Some clones in this sample may be carry-over from other donors' samples.

The V gene is TRBV7-9, the J gene TRBJ2-7; 7 bases agree with TRBD2. Looked up from germline, CDR1 is SEHNR and CDR2 is FQNEAQ (reference sequence). V dropped 5 bases and J dropped 3; count of bases not matched to a gene: 1. The CDR3 totals 12 residues. The chain's CDR3 is CASSPGGYEQYF. The CDR3 DNA is TGTGCCAGCAGCCCGGGGGGCTACGAGCAGTACTTC. The full variable domain, its missing parts supplied by reference TRBV7-9 and TRBJ2-7, is DTGVSQNPRHKITKRGQNVTFRCDPISEHNRLYWYRQTLGQGPEFLTYFQNEAQLEKSRLLSDRFSAERPKGSFSTLEIQRTEQGDSAMYLCASSPGGYEQYFGPGTRLTVT.

The genes are TRBV7-2 and TRBJ2-7; no reliable D call. CDR3 length: 15 residues. V lost 3 bases to trimming and J lost 2 bases, with 14 bases between them. The germline CDR1 and CDR2 sequences are SGHTA and FQGNSA. In DNA, the CDR3 is TGTGCCAGCAGCTTGCTGGCTGCCTCTACCTACGAGCAGTACTTC. It translates to CASSLLAASTYEQYF.

The chain is built from TRBV6-1 and TRBJ1-2; D not resolved. Germline CDR1 MNHNS, CDR2 SASEGT. The V end lost 5 bases, the J end lost 5 bases, and 21 bases lay between the germline ends. This CDR3 has 16 residues. The chain's CDR3 is CASSNHQMAGNYGYTF. In DNA form, the CDR3 reads TGTGCCAGCAGTAACCACCAAATGGCAGGAAATTATGGCTACACCTTC.

The gene calls are TRBV9 and TRBJ2-3; D gene uncertain. This CDR3 comprises 14 residues. CDR1 SGDLS and CDR2 YYNGEE come from the germline V gene. With 0 bases removed from V and 0 bases from J, the gap between germline ends came to 5 bases. The CDR3 nucleotides read TGTGCCAGCAGCGTAGCTCCGAGCACAGATACGCAGTATTTT. It is translated as CASSVAPSTDTQYF.

The gene calls are TRBV6-2 or TRBV6-3 and TRBJ2-1; a possible D gene is TRBD1 (6 bases). This CDR3 comprises 15 residues. The germline V gene encodes CDR1 MNHEY and CDR2 SVGEGT. V lost 6 bases and J lost 3, with 15 bases in between. The CDR3 spells CASSNPGTNYNEQFF. CDR3 DNA: TGTGCCAGCAGCAACCCCGGGACAAACTACAATGAGCAGTTCTTC.

This clone was picked up a small number of times. The V call is TRBV2, the J call TRBJ2-2; D is uncertain. The CDR3 runs to 12 residues. V was pared by 6 bases and J by 7 bases, with 9 bases between. Germline V gives CDR1 SNHLY, CDR2 FYNNEI. CDR3 region: CASRHNYGELFF. Here the CDR3 DNA reads TGTGCCAGCAGGCATAATTACGGGGAGCTGTTTTTT.

The rearrangement joins TRBV24-1 to TRBJ2-1, with D perhaps matching TRBD1 (5 bases). This CDR3 is built from 13 residues. Per the germline V gene, CDR1 is KGHDR and CDR2 is SFDVKD. The V and J ends lost 5 bases and 10 bases respectively, with 14 bases between them. CDR3 DNA sequence: TGTGCCACCAGTGCCCAGGGTTGGAGCGAGCAGTTCTTC. This translates into CATSAQGWSEQFF.

This chain connects TRBV7-2 to TRBJ2-7, with 8 bases matching TRBD2. Germline V gives CDR1 SGHTA, CDR2 FQGNSA. Germline trimming cut 5 bases from V and 3 bases from J; bases unmatched to any gene: 3. This CDR3 contains 13 residues. In nucleotides, the CDR3 is TGTGCCAGCAGCCCCCGGGGGGGCTACGAGCAGTACTTC. Residues: CASSPRGGYEQYF.

This chain connects TRBV6-1 to TRBJ2-6, with TRBD2 matching 7 bases. V shed 4 bases, J shed 0 bases, and the junction held 9 bases outside the gene matches. This CDR3 is 18 amino acids long. The germline gives CDR1 MNHNS, CDR2 SASEGT. The CDR3 DNA sequence: TGTGCCAGCAGTGGGGGGGGGTTAGACACCTCTGGGGCCAACGTCCTGACTTTC. Protein product: CASSGGGLDTSGANVLTF.

This clone was picked up a small number of times. The genes are TRBV28 and TRBJ1-3; no reliable D call. The V end lost 2 bases, the J end lost 0 bases, and 14 bases lay between the germline ends. Germline loops: CDR1 MDHEN, CDR2 SYDVKM. CDR3 length equals 17 residues. CDR3 residues: CASSLVLQLSSGNTIYF. CDR3 DNA sequence: TGTGCCAGCAGTTTAGTTTTACAGCTTTCCTCTGGAAACACCATATATTTT. Looking up the rest from reference TRBV28 and TRBJ1-3 gives the full variable domain: DVKVTQSSRYLVKRTGEKVFLECVQDMDHENMFWYRQDPGLGLRLIYFSYDVKMKEKGDIPEGYSVSREKKERFSLILESASTNQTSMYLCASSLVLQLSSGNTIYFGEGSWLTVV.

This clone was seen a few times. The chain recombines TRBV6-2 or TRBV6-3 with TRBJ2-1; D is unclear. Germline V gene data show CDR1 as MNHEY and CDR2 as SVGEGT. The CDR3 contains 11 residues. With 6 bases removed from V and 5 bases from J, the gap between germline ends came to 5 bases. CDR3 sequence: CASRENNEQFF. The CDR3 bases are TGTGCCAGCAGAGAGAACAATGAGCAGTTCTTC.

This clone was found many times. The chain uses TRBV6-1 and TRBJ1-1; D possibly corresponds to TRBD1 (6 bases). The V gene lost 5 bases and the J gene lost 5 bases, with 15 bases spanning the gap. Germline assignment: CDR1 MNHNS and CDR2 SASEGT. The CDR3 has 14 amino acids. The CDR3 sequence is CASSLQGSGTEAFF. The DNA for the CDR3 is TGTGCCAGCAGTCTACAGGGCAGTGGGACTGAAGCTTTCTTT.

This chain connects TRBV20-1 to TRBJ1-3; TRBD1 matches 9 bases. In germline, CDR1 is DFQATT, CDR2 SNEGSKA (reference sequence). Losses at the gene ends were 0 bases for V and 4 bases for J; bases not matched to a gene: 7. CDR3 length equals 16 residues. The CDR3 sequence is CSAREGGQGWGNTIYF. The CDR3 coding sequence is TGCAGTGCTAGAGAGGGGGGACAGGGATGGGGAAACACCATATATTTT.

This clone was observed a few times. CDR3 coding DNA: TGTGCCAGCAGTTGGGGGGGGCTGAGGAAGAAGGCCAACGTCCTGACTTTC. It yields the protein CASSWGGLRKKANVLTF. V usage is TRBV6-2 or TRBV6-3 and J usage is TRBJ2-6, with D maybe TRBD2 (7 bases). Trimming stripped 4 bases from V and 6 bases from J, with 19 bases between. CDR3 length: 17 amino acids. CDR1 and CDR2 from the germline V gene are MNHEY and SVGEGT.

The chain carries TRBV12-3 or TRBV12-4 and TRBJ1-6; D remains ambiguous. The CDR3 is made up of 13 amino acids. The V end lost 4 bases, the J end lost 9 bases, and 10 bases lay between the germline ends. DNA for the CDR3: TGTGCCAGCAGTTACGGGAATAGTTCACCCCTCCACTTT. Residues: CASSYGNSSPLHF.

This clone was found a few times. The chain combines TRBV7-2 with TRBJ1-2; 7 bases map to TRBD1. Trimming cost V 3 bases and J 5 bases; bases outside gene matches: 3. Germline V CDR1 and CDR2: SGHTA, FQGNSA. CDR3 size: 13 residues. The CDR3 DNA follows: TGTGCCAGCAGCTTGACAGGGTTTTATGGCTACACCTTC. Its translation is CASSLTGFYGYTF.

This clone was observed a handful of times. The chain is built from TRBV27 and TRBJ1-2; TRBD1 agrees at 9 bases. This CDR3 has 15 residues. V shed 3 bases and J 2 bases; nucleotides not matched to a gene: 4. The germline V gene has CDR1 MNHEY and CDR2 SMNVEV (reference sequence). The CDR3 region is CASSFLTGGNYGYTF. CDR3 DNA sequence: TGTGCCAGCAGTTTCTTGACAGGGGGGAACTATGGCTACACCTTC.

V and J are TRBV28 and TRBJ2-3; maybe TRBD2 (6 bases). Germline V gives CDR1 MDHEN, CDR2 SYDVKM. This CDR3 region has 19 residues. Trimming took off 2 bases at V and 2 bases at J, with 23 bases between the two ends. CDR3 sequence: CASSLRRFGGTIHTDTQYF. The CDR3 nucleotides are TGTGCCAGCAGTTTACGGAGATTCGGCGGGACCATCCACACAGATACGCAGTATTTT. The whole variable domain, filled in from reference TRBV28 and TRBJ2-3, reads DVKVTQSSRYLVKRTGEKVFLECVQDMDHENMFWYRQDPGLGLRLIYFSYDVKMKEKGDIPEGYSVSREKKERFSLILESASTNQTSMYLCASSLRRFGGTIHTDTQYFGPGTRLTVL.

In its sample, this clone was seen a few times. The rearrangement joins TRBV6-2 or TRBV6-3 to TRBJ2-1, with D possibly being TRBD1 (6 bases). The germline V gene has CDR1 MNHEY and CDR2 SVGEGT. V lost 2 bases, J lost 4 bases, and 12 bases lay in between. The CDR3 is made up of 15 amino acids. CDR3 nucleotides: TGTGCCAGCAGTTACGATGGGACACCTTACAATGAGCAGTTCTTC. Protein sequence: CASSYDGTPYNEQFF.

This clone was counted at least ten times. V is TRBV19 and J is TRBJ2-1; 8 nucleotides match TRBD1. V gave up 5 bases and J gave up 7 bases; unmatched junction bases: 7. This CDR3 contains 14 residues. Germline CDR1 is LNHDA and CDR2 is SQIVND (reference sequence). The CDR3 loop is CASSLQGATNEQFF. CDR3 nucleotide sequence: TGTGCCAGTAGTCTGCAGGGGGCGACGAATGAGCAGTTCTTC.

This clone is medium-sized by share. The V call is TRBV4-2, the J call TRBJ2-1; D perhaps matches TRBD2 (5 bases). The germline V and J ends were trimmed by 1 base and 7 bases, with 11 bases remaining between them. The length of the CDR3 is 14 residues. The V gene's germline CDR1 is LGHNA and CDR2 YNFKEQ. The CDR3 reads CASSQVDRGNEQFF. The CDR3 DNA follows: TGTGCCAGCAGCCAAGTGGATCGGGGAAATGAGCAGTTCTTC.

The V and J genes are TRBV5-1 and TRBJ2-3, with 7 bases identical to TRBD2. This CDR3 is 17 amino acids long. Losses at the gene ends were 4 bases for V and 6 bases for J; bases not matched to a gene: 17. CDR1 is SGHRS, CDR2 YFSETQ, per germline. CDR3 coding DNA: TGCGCCAGCAGCACACGACTAGCTACTCCCCCGGGGGATACGCAGTATTTT. As protein: CASSTRLATPPGDTQYF.

This chain uses TRBV5-1 with TRBJ2-7; 7 positions match TRBD1. CDR1 and CDR2 from the germline V gene are SGHRS and YFSETQ. V gave up 4 bases and J gave up 0 bases; unmatched junction bases: 7. CDR3 length: 15 residues. CDR3 amino acids: CASSVGTDLSYEQYF. CDR3 sequence (DNA): TGCGCCAGCAGCGTAGGGACAGACCTCTCCTACGAGCAGTACTTC.

This clone was seen a handful of times. The chain is built from TRBV30 and TRBJ1-2; D not resolved. Trimming took 5 bases from V and 6 from J, leaving 13 bases between them. The CDR3 extends over 12 amino acids. In germline, CDR1 is GTSNPN, CDR2 SVGIG (reference sequence). The CDR3 protein is CAWVAGPDGYTF. Written as DNA, the CDR3 is TGTGCCTGGGTGGCAGGACCGGATGGCTACACCTTC.

The CDR3 region has the DNA TGTGCCAGCAAGGCCGGGGCCAGGGAAGCTTTCTTT. Translating it yields CASKAGAREAFF. The chain couples TRBV2 to TRBJ1-1; TRBD1 might be the D (5 bases). V was pared by 7 bases and J by 8 bases, with 14 bases between. CDR1 is SNHLY and CDR2 is FYNNEI in the germline V gene. This CDR3 is built from 12 residues.

This clone was detected a few times. Other DNA sequences in this sample translate to the same CDR3. The CDR3 DNA reads as TGTGCCAGCAGCCCCGGCAGCCGCAATGAGCAGTTCTTC. It codes for CASSPGSRNEQFF. This chain joins TRBV12-3 or TRBV12-4 and TRBJ2-1; D uncertain. V lost 6 bases, J lost 6 bases, and 12 bases lay in between. This CDR3 is built from 13 residues.

This clone was detected only a few times. This sequence joins TRBV12-3 or TRBV12-4 and TRBJ1-1; a possible D gene is TRBD1 (6 bases). Trimming shortened V by 3 bases and J by 7 bases, and 9 bases separated the two germline ends. The CDR3 has 12 amino acids. CDR3 amino acids: CASSFRGYEAFF. CDR3 nucleotide sequence: TGTGCCAGCAGTTTTAGGGGGTATGAAGCTTTCTTT.

The chain has TRBV6-6 and TRBJ2-1, with 9 bases identical to TRBD2. CDR3 length equals 18 residues. V lost 0 bases to trimming and J lost 8 bases; unmatched junction nucleotides: 14. The germline CDR1 and CDR2 sequences are MNHNY and SVGAGI (reference sequence). The CDR3 loop reads CASSYSLERAGGWDEQFF. CDR3 in DNA: TGTGCCAGCAGTTACTCCCTCGAGCGGGCGGGAGGGTGGGATGAGCAGTTCTTC.

This clone has a handful of counts. The chain is built from TRBV9 and TRBJ2-1; 8 nucleotides align to TRBD2. CDR3 size: 15 residues. V lost 4 bases and J lost 9; bases outside the gene matches: 12. Germline lookup yields CDR1 SGDLS and CDR2 YYNGEE. The chain's CDR3 is CASSSPGLGIREQFF. CDR3 DNA sequence: TGTGCCAGCAGCTCACCGGGACTAGGTATCCGTGAGCAGTTCTTC.

In its sample, this clone was seen a few times. This chain connects TRBV6-1 to TRBJ1-1; D unresolved. This CDR3 comprises 13 residues. V lost 6 bases, J lost 3 bases, and 11 bases lay in between. From germline, CDR1 is MNHNS and CDR2 SASEGT. The CDR3 DNA sequence: TGTGCCAGCAGCCGGTCGGGCGACACTGAAGCTTTCTTT. Amino acids: CASSRSGDTEAFF.

The rearrangement links TRBV20-1 to TRBJ2-7; D gene ambiguous. The V and J ends lost 0 bases and 3 bases respectively, with 6 bases between them. Germline V lookup: CDR1 DFQATT, CDR2 SNEGSKA (reference sequence). The CDR3 totals 12 residues. In DNA, the CDR3 is TGCAGTGCTAGAGACAGAAACTACGAGCAGTACTTC. The encoded protein is CSARDRNYEQYF.

The rearrangement links TRBV6-6 to TRBJ1-5; D gene ambiguous. Deletions cut 2 bases from V and 6 bases from J, with 8 bases between. Germline assignment: CDR1 MNHNY and CDR2 SVGAGI (reference sequence). The CDR3 length is 13 residues. The CDR3 DNA reads as TGTGCCAGCAGTTACGAGGGATCTCAGCCCCAGCATTTT. Its translation: CASSYEGSQPQHF.